This TCR beta chain was sequenced for a study of T cell repertoires in cytomegalovirus infection. Regarding this clonotype: Its antigen is not identified.

Regarding the study as a whole: CMV-specific TCR beta clonotypes restricted by HLA-C were the ones dominating the ex vivo response. Accumulated public TCR beta family frequency recognized individuals carrying CMV together with the relevant HLA.

MiXCR, applied by TCRdb to the reads, yields one record per CDR3 protein. Seen here are fewer than 1,000,000 distinct CDR3 sequences, roughly 31% observed once, and the top ten hold roughly an eighth. The length of the CDR3 is 16 residues. CDR1 is LNHNV and CDR2 is YYDKDF in the germline V gene (reference sequence). V was clipped by 5 bases and J by 2 bases; unmatched bases: 6. The sequence derives from a human donor in good health (CMV status not recorded). Some clones in this sample may be carry-over from other donors' samples. The chain joins TRBV15 to TRBJ2-1; TRBD2 matches 10 bases. The sequencing here drew on cultured CD8+ T cells from PBMCs, taken from culture after CMV antigen stimulation. CDR3 in DNA: TGTGCCACCAGCGTACTAGCGGGGTCCGCCTACAATGAGCAGTTCTTC. Its protein is CATSVLAGSAYNEQFF. The full variable domain, rest sourced from reference TRBV15 and TRBJ2-1, is DAMVIQNPRYQVTQFGKPVTLSCSQTLNHNVMYWYQQKSSQAPKLLFHYYDKDFNNEADTPDNFQSRRPNTSFCFLDIRSPGLGDTAMYLCATSVLAGSAYNEQFFGPGTRLTVL.